The 26 T cell receptor beta chains below come from one sample, sequenced in a study of CD8 T cells in ankylosing spondylitis. MiXCR, run by TCRdb on the 5' RACE reads, gives a single entry per CDR3 protein. The sample consists of a few hundred thousand distinct CDR3 sequences, roughly 20% of them appearing once. The source material was blood, either unsorted or a sorted T cell fraction (not recorded which). These receptors came from a male donor with ankylosing spondylitis or in good health (not recorded which).

The chain uses TRBV7-2 and TRBJ2-3; 15 bases fit TRBD2. This CDR3 region has 18 residues. V dropped 10 bases and J dropped 9; count of bases not matched to a gene: 20. Germline-derived CDR1 and CDR2 are SGHTA and FQGNSA. CDR3 DNA: TGTGCCACCTTAGTCGGGACTAGCGGGGGGCATCACAGGTGGACGCAGTATTTT. It is translated as CATLVGTSGGHHRWTQYF.

The rearrangement joins TRBV12-3 or TRBV12-4 to TRBJ2-1; 10 bases match TRBD2. The CDR3 runs to 15 residues. J gave up 5 bases and V 6 bases, and 7 bases lay outside the gene matches. In DNA, the CDR3 is TGTGCCAGCAGCCGTAGCGGGGGGCTTAACAATGAGCAGTTCTTC. Its protein is CASSRSGGLNNEQFF.

Regarding this clonotype: Given the absence of the conserved phenylalanine or tryptophan at the CDR3 end, a read error is likely. The chain combines TRBV2 with TRBJ2-3; unclear D gene. CDR1 is SNHLY and CDR2 is FYNNEI in the germline V gene. Trimming took 0 bases from V and 4 from J, leaving 11 bases between them. This CDR3 contains 15 residues. In DNA, the CDR3 is TGTGCCAGCAGTGAAGCGCTTGTGCACTCAGATACGCAGTATCTT. Its translation: CASSEALVHSDTQYL.

The rearrangement uses TRBV6-6 and TRBJ2-5; 10 bases align to TRBD2. Germline CDR1 is MNHNY and CDR2 is SVGAGI (reference sequence). This CDR3 region has 15 residues. Trimming took 5 bases from V and 1 from J; bases not matched to a gene: 4. The CDR3 DNA is TGTGCCAGCAGTATCGTAGCGGGGGGCCAAGAGACCCAGTACTTC. It translates to CASSIVAGGQETQYF.

This clonotype was seen ten or more times. The chain has TRBV20-1 and TRBJ1-6, with D tentatively TRBD1 (5 bases). Germline-derived CDR1 and CDR2 are DFQATT and SNEGSKA (reference sequence). The CDR3 runs to 15 residues. The germline V and J ends were trimmed by 6 bases and 2 bases, with 14 bases remaining between them. CDR3 in DNA: TGCAGTGCGGTTGAGGGGAACCCCTATAATTCACCCCTCCACTTT. This sequence encodes CSAVEGNPYNSPLHF.

This clonotype was seen only a few times. J is TRBJ1-1 and V is TRBV20-1; D remains unclear. Germline CDR1 and CDR2: DFQATT and SNEGSKA (reference sequence). This CDR3 is 11 amino acids long. Trimming stripped 0 bases from V and 10 bases from J, with 9 bases between. The CDR3 sequence: CSARDPLVAFF. The CDR3 coding sequence is TGCAGTGCTAGAGACCCCCTGGTAGCTTTCTTT.

This clonotype has ten or more counts. V gene TRBV9 combines with J gene TRBJ2-1, with TRBD2 identical over 7 bases. The ends lost 0 bases at V and 4 bases at J; junction bases unmatched: 4. Germline lookup yields CDR1 SGDLS and CDR2 YYNGEE. The CDR3 is made up of 15 amino acids. This chain's CDR3 is CASSVGLAAYNEQFF. The CDR3 nucleotides read TGTGCCAGCAGCGTAGGGCTAGCGGCTTACAATGAGCAGTTCTTC.

This sequence joins TRBV12-3 or TRBV12-4 and TRBJ1-4, with D unresolved. There are 13 residues in the CDR3. The germline V and J ends were trimmed by 3 bases and 3 bases, with 5 bases remaining between them. CDR3 in amino acids: CASSFTANEKLFF. The CDR3 DNA reads TGTGCCAGCAGTTTTACGGCTAATGAAAAACTGTTTTTT.

This clonotype was seen only a few times. This chain connects TRBV5-1 to TRBJ1-4; no clear D. CDR3 length equals 16 residues. CDR1 and CDR2 (germline): SGHRS, YFSETQ. V lost 4 bases, J lost 0 bases, and 13 bases lay in between. The CDR3 sequence is CASSRYPGATNEKLFF. The CDR3 DNA follows: TGCGCCAGCAGCCGGTACCCCGGCGCAACTAATGAAAAACTGTTTTTT.

The chain recombines TRBV2 with TRBJ2-1; TRBD2 matches at 8 bases. The CDR3 has 14 amino acids. In germline, CDR1 is SNHLY, CDR2 FYNNEI. V lost 3 bases to trimming and J lost 10 bases; unmatched junction nucleotides: 8. CDR3 sequence reads: CASSDHDGGEEQFF. DNA for the CDR3: TGTGCCAGCAGTGATCATGACGGGGGGGAAGAGCAGTTCTTC. Looking up the rest from reference TRBV2 and TRBJ2-1 gives the full variable domain: EPEVTQTPSHQVTQMGQEVILRCVPISNHLYFYWYRQILGQKVEFLVSFYNNEISEKSEIFDDQFSVERPDGSNFTLKIRSTKLEDSAMYFCASSDHDGGEEQFFGPGTRLTVL.

The chain uses TRBV15 and TRBJ2-1; D remains ambiguous. V lost 0 bases, J lost 9 bases, and 15 bases lay in between. Germline values: CDR1 LNHNV, CDR2 YYDKDF (reference sequence). The CDR3 covers 15 residues. The chain's CDR3 is CATSRDRTRSGEQFF. In nucleotides, the CDR3 is TGTGCCACCAGCAGAGACAGGACCAGATCGGGTGAGCAGTTCTTC.

This chain links TRBV3-1 with TRBJ2-3; 8 nucleotides match TRBD1. The ends lost 4 bases at V and 2 bases at J; junction bases unmatched: 17. The germline CDR1 and CDR2 sequences are LGHDT and YNNKEL (reference sequence). CDR3 length equals 19 residues. CDR3 sequence: CASSREPGQALGDTDTQYF. CDR3 coding DNA: TGTGCCAGCAGCCGGGAGCCGGGACAGGCCTTAGGGGACACAGATACGCAGTATTTT.

The V gene is TRBV7-6, the J gene TRBJ2-3, with 8 bases lining up with TRBD2. The ends lost 5 bases at V and 0 bases at J; junction bases unmatched: 4. Per germline, CDR1 SGHVS and CDR2 FNYEAQ. CDR3 size: 15 residues. The CDR3 sequence: CASSQGLGSTDTQYF. The CDR3 DNA sequence: TGTGCCAGCAGCCAGGGACTAGGGAGCACAGATACGCAGTATTTT.

The chain joins TRBV7-8 to TRBJ1-4; no clear D. The germline V and J ends were trimmed by 5 bases and 0 bases, with 16 bases remaining between them. The CDR3 is 17 residues long. The germline V gene encodes CDR1 SGHVS and CDR2 FQNEAQ. The CDR3 coding sequence is TGTGCCAGCAGCCCTTACTTGAAACCCGCAACTAATGAAAAACTGTTTTTT. Residues: CASSPYLKPATNEKLFF.

The chain joins TRBV5-1 to TRBJ2-3; no clear D gene. The V gene lost 5 bases and the J gene lost 0 bases, with 10 bases spanning the gap. Germline CDR1 and CDR2: SGHRS and YFSETQ. This CDR3 contains 14 residues. CDR3 DNA: TGCGCCAGCAGGCGAGAGTTAAGCACAGATACGCAGTATTTT. Amino acids: CASRRELSTDTQYF.

This clonotype has ten or more counts. The chain employs TRBV29-1 and TRBJ1-4; D ambiguous. CDR3 size: 11 residues. Germline V CDR1 and CDR2: SQVTM, ANQGSEA. V lost 7 bases and J lost 0, with 3 bases in between. CDR3 in DNA: TGCAGCGCAGCAACTAATGAAAAACTGTTTTTT. Its translation is CSAATNEKLFF.

This clonotype occurred many times. The V gene is TRBV20-1, the J gene TRBJ2-5; the D gene is possibly TRBD2 (5 bases). Germline V gene sequence: CDR1 DFQATT, CDR2 SNEGSKA (reference sequence). The CDR3 totals 10 residues. With 7 bases removed from V and 3 bases from J, the gap between germline ends came to 6 bases. The CDR3 nucleotides read TGCAGTGTGCGGGAAGAGACCCAGTACTTC. Amino acid sequence: CSVREETQYF.

This clonotype has just a few counts. The rearrangement joins TRBV6-1 to TRBJ1-5; D is uncertain. CDR1 and CDR2 from the germline V gene are MNHNS and SASEGT. The ends were cut back, 2 bases at V and 3 bases at J, with 2 bases in the middle. This CDR3 has 12 residues. DNA for the CDR3: TGTGCCAGCAGTGAATACAATCAGCCCCAGCATTTT. Protein sequence: CASSEYNQPQHF.

This clonotype was found many times. The gene calls are TRBV6-2 or TRBV6-3 and TRBJ2-7; D assignment may be TRBD1 or TRBD2 (5 bases each). Germline V gene data show CDR1 as MNHEY and CDR2 as SVGEGT. Between the trimmed V and J ends, which lost 2 bases and 5 bases, there was a span of 16 bases. The CDR3 has 15 residues. CDR3 sequence reads: CASSYRAEGFDEQYV. The DNA of the CDR3 is TGTGCCAGCAGTTACCGAGCCGAGGGGTTCGACGAGCAGTACGTC.

The chain uses TRBV28 and TRBJ2-2, with D perhaps matching TRBD1 (5 bases). Between the trimmed V and J ends, which lost 6 bases and 5 bases, there was a span of 13 bases. The germline gives CDR1 MDHEN, CDR2 SYDVKM. This CDR3 has 14 residues. CDR3 residues: CASRLGRPTGELFF. In DNA form, the CDR3 reads TGTGCCAGCAGGCTGGGGCGACCTACCGGGGAGCTGTTTTTT.

The sample holds a few counts of this clonotype. This chain connects TRBV5-1 to TRBJ2-5, with D possibly TRBD1 on 7 matching bases. The CDR3 is 15 residues long. The V end lost 3 bases, the J end lost 5 bases, and 17 bases lay between the germline ends. The V gene's germline CDR1 is SGHRS and CDR2 YFSETQ. CDR3 bases: TGCGCCAGCAGCTCCGACAAGACAGGGAGGGAGACCCAGTACTTC. This encodes CASSSDKTGRETQYF. The variable domain in full, completed from reference TRBV5-1 and TRBJ2-5, reads KAGVTQTPRYLIKTRGQQVTLSCSPISGHRSVSWYQQTPGQGLQFLFEYFSETQRNKGNFPGRFSGRQFSNSRSEMNVSTLELGDSALYLCASSSDKTGRETQYFGPGTRLLVL.

The chain couples TRBV20-1 to TRBJ1-6, with D perhaps matching TRBD1 (5 bases). Trimming took 3 bases from V and 8 from J, leaving 11 bases between them. CDR3 length equals 13 residues. Germline V gives CDR1 DFQATT, CDR2 SNEGSKA (reference sequence). CDR3 sequence reads: CSAREGRDSPLHF. The CDR3 DNA sequence: TGCAGTGCTAGGGAGGGACGGGATTCACCCCTCCACTTT.

The chain links TRBV3-1 to TRBJ2-3; 15 bases align to TRBD2. The CDR3 sequence is 18 residues long. V was pared by 8 bases and J by 3 bases, with 12 bases of the junction left unmatched. Germline CDR1 reads LGHDT; CDR2 reads YNNKEL (reference sequence). As DNA, the CDR3 is TGTGCCAGCTGCCCCGGGACTAGCGGGGGGCTTCGGACAGATACGCAGTATTTT. Translated: CASCPGTSGGLRTDTQYF.

This clonotype was seen a handful of times. CDR3: CASSPGTGRWTDTQYF. The CDR3 DNA reads as TGTGCCAGCAGCCCCGGGACAGGGAGGTGGACAGATACGCAGTATTTT. This rearrangement joins TRBV9 to TRBJ2-3; 9 nucleotides match TRBD1. The CDR3 sequence is 16 residues long. V lost 4 bases to trimming and J lost 3 bases; unmatched junction nucleotides: 9. In germline, CDR1 is SGDLS, CDR2 YYNGEE.

This clonotype has a handful of counts. The V and J genes are TRBV12-3 or TRBV12-4 and TRBJ2-3; D gene uncertain. CDR3 length equals 12 residues. V was clipped by 6 bases and J by 5 bases, with 9 bases between them. CDR3 protein: CASRGYGDTQYF. The CDR3 nucleotides read TGTGCCAGCAGGGGATATGGAGATACGCAGTATTTT.

This clonotype has a count of ten or more. The chain employs TRBV5-5 and TRBJ2-1; D is unresolved. CDR3 length: 13 amino acids. Trimming took off 3 bases at V and 7 bases at J, with 11 bases between the two ends. The germline V gene has CDR1 SGHKS and CDR2 YYEKEE (reference sequence). As DNA, the CDR3 is TGTGCCAGCAGCTGGGCGGTAGATAATGAGCAGTTCTTC. It yields the protein CASSWAVDNEQFF.